The 8 T cell receptor beta chains reported below all come from one sample, sequenced in a study of T cells in Graves' hyperthyroidism and ophthalmopathy. Amplification targeted TCR beta CDR3 regions from RNA transcripts. During a first-round RT-PCR of the TCR CDR3, the HTBI primer set was used. Each CDR3 protein gets one entry after TCRdb re-called the multiplex PCR reads with MiXCR. The sample yields around 300,000 distinct CDR3 sequences, approximately 18% seen once. Material: blood. All receptors derive from a man in his fifties with Graves' ophthalmopathy.

The DNA of the CDR3 is TGTGCCAGCAGTTCTGACAGGGGGCACAATCAGCCCCAGCATTTT. Amino acids: CASSSDRGHNQPQHF. This chain joins TRBV6-2 or TRBV6-3 and TRBJ1-5, with 10 bases fitting TRBD1. This CDR3 comprises 15 residues. Germline loops: CDR1 MNHEY, CDR2 SVGEGT. After removal of 4 bases from V and 3 bases from J, the junction contained 3 bases not matched to a gene.

This clonotype was seen only a few times. The chain joins TRBV9 to TRBJ2-1, with TRBD1 matching 10 bases. Germline V gene sequence: CDR1 SGDLS, CDR2 YYNGEE. J gave up 6 bases and V 4 bases, and 10 bases lay outside the gene matches. The CDR3 is 16 amino acids. Here the CDR3 reads CASSTRDRGAFNEQFF. The CDR3 bases are TGTGCCAGCAGCACAAGGGACAGGGGAGCCTTCAATGAGCAGTTCTTC.

This chain links TRBV24-1 with TRBJ2-3, with 7 bases that match TRBD2. Unmatched junction bases numbered 21, after V lost 0 bases and J lost 1 base. This CDR3 has 22 residues. CDR1 and CDR2 from the germline V gene are KGHDR and SFDVKD. The CDR3 here is CATSDLRFPSGPLLRGTDTQYF. Written as DNA, the CDR3 is TGTGCCACCAGTGATTTGCGGTTCCCTAGCGGACCTCTCCTACGGGGCACAGATACGCAGTATTTT.

Many counts were recorded for this clonotype. The chain uses TRBV6-5 and TRBJ1-2, with TRBD1 identical over 7 bases. Trimming took 0 bases from V and 8 from J; bases not matched to a gene: 9. The CDR3 sequence is 15 residues long. Germline loops: CDR1 MNHEY, CDR2 SVGAGI. CDR3 residues: CASSYSMKGGSGYTF. In DNA form, the CDR3 reads TGTGCCAGCAGTTACTCGATGAAAGGGGGCAGCGGCTACACCTTC.

This clonotype showed up just once. The chain links TRBV7-9 to TRBJ1-6, with 9 bases aligning to TRBD1. This CDR3 is built from 15 residues. V gave up 5 bases and J gave up 7 bases; unmatched junction bases: 6. The germline CDR1 and CDR2 sequences are SEHNR and FQNEAQ (reference sequence). The CDR3 nucleotides are TGTGCCAGCAGCCGGGGGACAGGGAAAAATTCACCCCTCCACTTT. It translates to CASSRGTGKNSPLHF.

There are a few counts of this clonotype. V usage is TRBV14 and J usage is TRBJ1-2; a possible D gene is TRBD1 (5 bases). The germline V and J ends were trimmed by 4 bases and 8 bases, with 26 bases remaining between them. In germline, CDR1 is SGHDN, CDR2 FVKESK. CDR3 size: 17 residues. Here the CDR3 DNA reads TGTGCCAGCAGCCGAGACGTCAGGCAGAGGGGTTACTTGGGCTACACCTTC. Amino acid sequence: CASSRDVRQRGYLGYTF.

This clonotype was seen many times. The chain couples TRBV7-3 to TRBJ2-5; a weak D match, TRBD1 (6 bases). The CDR3 length is 14 residues. The V and J ends lost 5 bases and 7 bases respectively, with 17 bases between them. Germline CDR1 is SGHTA and CDR2 is FQGTGA. For the CDR3, the DNA is TGTGCCAGCAGCATAGGGGGAGCTCCAAGGACCCAGTACTTC. This gives the protein CASSIGGAPRTQYF. The full variable domain, with the rest looked up from reference TRBV7-3 and TRBJ2-5, is GAGVSQTPSNKVTEKGKYVELRCDPISGHTALYWYRQSLGQGPEFLIYFQGTGAADDSGLPNDRFFAVRPEGSVSTLKIQRTERGDSAVYLCASSIGGAPRTQYFGPGTRLLVL.

Comment on this clonotype: This may stem from a read error, because a much larger clone lies one nucleotide away. The V call is TRBV5-1, the J call TRBJ2-1, with TRBD1 identical over 10 bases. The germline gives CDR1 SGHRS, CDR2 YFSETQ. This CDR3 comprises 14 residues. CDR3 residues: CASSSRTGGDDQFF. CDR3 bases: TGCGCCAGCAGCTCCAGGACAGGGGGGGATGATCAGTTCTTC.